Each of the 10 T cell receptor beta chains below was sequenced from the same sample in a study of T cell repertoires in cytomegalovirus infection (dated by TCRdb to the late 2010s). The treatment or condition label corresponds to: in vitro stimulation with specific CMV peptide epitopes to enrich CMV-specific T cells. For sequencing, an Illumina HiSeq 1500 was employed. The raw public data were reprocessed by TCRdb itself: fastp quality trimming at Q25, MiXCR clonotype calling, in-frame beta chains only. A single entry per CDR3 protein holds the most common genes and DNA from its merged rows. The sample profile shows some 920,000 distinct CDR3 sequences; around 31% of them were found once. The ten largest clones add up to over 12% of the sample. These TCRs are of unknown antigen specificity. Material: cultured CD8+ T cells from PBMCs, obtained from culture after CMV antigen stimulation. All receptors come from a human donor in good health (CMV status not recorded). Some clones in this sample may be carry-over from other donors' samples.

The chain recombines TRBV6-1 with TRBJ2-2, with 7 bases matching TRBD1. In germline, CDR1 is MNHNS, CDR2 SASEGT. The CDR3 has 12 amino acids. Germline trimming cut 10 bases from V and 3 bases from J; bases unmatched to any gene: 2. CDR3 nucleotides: TGTGCCACGGACAGGTACACCGGGGAGCTGTTTTTT. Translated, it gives CATDRYTGELFF.

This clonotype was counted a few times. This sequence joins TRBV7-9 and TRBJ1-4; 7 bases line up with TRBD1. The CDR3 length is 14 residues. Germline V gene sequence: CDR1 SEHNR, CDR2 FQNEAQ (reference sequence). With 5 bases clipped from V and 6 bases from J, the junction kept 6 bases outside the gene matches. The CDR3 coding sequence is TGTGCCAGCAGCCGACAGGGACCCTATGAAAAACTGTTTTTT. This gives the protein CASSRQGPYEKLFF.

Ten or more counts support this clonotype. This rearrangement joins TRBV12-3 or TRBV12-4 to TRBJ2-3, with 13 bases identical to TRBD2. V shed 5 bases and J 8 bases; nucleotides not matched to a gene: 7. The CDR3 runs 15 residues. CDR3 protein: CASSPGLAGYGTQYF. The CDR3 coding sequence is TGTGCCAGCAGTCCGGGACTAGCGGGGTATGGTACGCAGTATTTT.

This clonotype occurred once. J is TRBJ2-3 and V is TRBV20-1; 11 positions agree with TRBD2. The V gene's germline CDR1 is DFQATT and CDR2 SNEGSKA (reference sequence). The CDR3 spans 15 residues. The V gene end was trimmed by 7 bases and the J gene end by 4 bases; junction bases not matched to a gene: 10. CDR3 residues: CSVRLAGKEADTQYF. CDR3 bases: TGCAGTGTCAGACTAGCGGGGAAGGAGGCAGATACGCAGTATTTT.

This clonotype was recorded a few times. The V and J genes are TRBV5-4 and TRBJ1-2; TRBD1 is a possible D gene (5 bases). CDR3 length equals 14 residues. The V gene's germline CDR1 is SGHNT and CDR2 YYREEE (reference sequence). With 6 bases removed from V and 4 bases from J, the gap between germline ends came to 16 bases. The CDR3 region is CASTDTGAGYGYTF. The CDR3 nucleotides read TGTGCCAGCACCGATACCGGGGCCGGCTATGGCTACACCTTC.

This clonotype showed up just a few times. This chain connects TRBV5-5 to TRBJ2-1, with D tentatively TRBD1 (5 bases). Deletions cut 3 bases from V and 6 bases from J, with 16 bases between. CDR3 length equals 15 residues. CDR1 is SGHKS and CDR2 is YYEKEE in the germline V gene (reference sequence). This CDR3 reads CASSYFGGAGNEQFF. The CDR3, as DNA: TGTGCCAGCAGCTACTTTGGTGGGGCCGGCAATGAGCAGTTCTTC.

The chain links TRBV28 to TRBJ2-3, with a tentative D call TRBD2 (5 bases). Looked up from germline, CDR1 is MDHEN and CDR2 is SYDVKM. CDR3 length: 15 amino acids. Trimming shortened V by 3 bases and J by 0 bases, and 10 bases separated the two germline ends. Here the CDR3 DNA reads TGTGCCAGCAGTTTGAGGGTAGCTAGCACAGATACGCAGTATTTT. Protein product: CASSLRVASTDTQYF. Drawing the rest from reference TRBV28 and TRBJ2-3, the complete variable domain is DVKVTQSSRYLVKRTGEKVFLECVQDMDHENMFWYRQDPGLGLRLIYFSYDVKMKEKGDIPEGYSVSREKKERFSLILESASTNQTSMYLCASSLRVASTDTQYFGPGTRLTVL.

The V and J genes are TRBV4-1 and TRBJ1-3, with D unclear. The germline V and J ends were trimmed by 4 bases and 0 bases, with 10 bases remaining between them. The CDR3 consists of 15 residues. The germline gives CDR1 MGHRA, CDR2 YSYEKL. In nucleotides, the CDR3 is TGCGCCAGCAGCCCCTCTGGGTACTCTGGAAACACCATATATTTT. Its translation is CASSPSGYSGNTIYF.

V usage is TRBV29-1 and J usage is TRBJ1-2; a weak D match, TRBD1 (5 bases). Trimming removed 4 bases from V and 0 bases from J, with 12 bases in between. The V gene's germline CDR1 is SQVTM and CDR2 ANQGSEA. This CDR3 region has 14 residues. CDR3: CSVGSGATNYGYTF. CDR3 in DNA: TGCAGCGTTGGCTCCGGGGCAACTAACTATGGCTACACCTTC.

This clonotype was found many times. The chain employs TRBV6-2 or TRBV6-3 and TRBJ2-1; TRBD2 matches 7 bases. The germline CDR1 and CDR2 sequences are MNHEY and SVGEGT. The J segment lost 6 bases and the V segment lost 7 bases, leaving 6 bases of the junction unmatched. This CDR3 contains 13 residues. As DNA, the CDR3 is TGTGCCAGCACCCAAGAGCGGGGCAATGAGCAGTTCTTC. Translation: CASTQERGNEQFF.